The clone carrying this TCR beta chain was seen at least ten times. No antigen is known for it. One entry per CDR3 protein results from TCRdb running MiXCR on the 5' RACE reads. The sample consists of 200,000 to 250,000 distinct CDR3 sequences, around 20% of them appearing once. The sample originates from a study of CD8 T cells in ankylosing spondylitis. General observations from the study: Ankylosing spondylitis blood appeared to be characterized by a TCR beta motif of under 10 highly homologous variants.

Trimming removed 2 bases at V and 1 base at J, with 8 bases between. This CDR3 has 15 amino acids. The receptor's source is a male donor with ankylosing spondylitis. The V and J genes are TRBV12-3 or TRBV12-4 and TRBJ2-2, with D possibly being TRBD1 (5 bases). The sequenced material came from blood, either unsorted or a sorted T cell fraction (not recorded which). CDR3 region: CASSLLGENTGELFF. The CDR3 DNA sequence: TGTGCCAGCAGTTTACTAGGGGAGAACACCGGGGAGCTGTTTTTT.